The 8 T cell receptor delta chains listed next were all sequenced from one sample in a study of DNA immune sequencing with unique molecular identifiers (dated by TCRdb to the early 2020s). Library method: multiplex PCR. Data came from an Illumina MiniSeq. A 32-plex assay, with primers for all 8 TRDV and 4 TRDJ genes spanning the CDR3, was used to amplify the genomic DNA. A 12-nucleotide UMI was attached over around 3 barcoding PCR cycles, and a second PCR was then run with Illumina adapter primers. Via CATT, TCRdb reprocessed the public reads, and rows with identical DNA were then joined. This sample has a few thousand delta-chain clones in its table, and around 15% of those were observed once. The ten most abundant clones make up around 59% of the sample. Sequenced input: gamma-delta T cells enriched from blood buffy coat, or unenriched PBMCs (not recorded which). The receptors here all came from a human donor in good health.

The sample holds a few counts of this clone. It differs at one base from a far larger clone, so likely a read error. The chain has TRDV2 and TRDJ1; TRDD3 matches at 7 bases. CDR1 is GEAIGNYY and CDR2 is EKD in the germline V gene. The CDR3 extends over 13 amino acids. CDR3 coding DNA: TGTGCCTGTGACACCTGGGGGACCGATAGACTCATCTTT. It specifies CACDTWGTDRLIF.

This clone has a count of ten or more. This sequence joins TRDV3 and TRDJ1; D gene ambiguous. The germline gives CDR1 TVYSNPD, CDR2 GDNSRS (reference sequence). V was trimmed by 2 bases and J by 0 bases, leaving 19 bases between them. The CDR3 loop spans 16 amino acids. The CDR3 region has the DNA TGTGCCTTTGTCCCCCAGCCTGGTCAGTACACCGATAAACTCATCTTT. This codes for CAFVPQPGQYTDKLIF.

This clone was counted only a few times. This likely stems from a read error, as it lies one base from a far larger clone. The sample carries other DNA sequences with the same CDR3. The chain combines TRDV2 with TRDJ1, with a weak D call TRDD3 (6 bases). Germline CDR1 GEAIGNYY, CDR2 EKD. Trimming cost V 3 bases and J 0 bases, with 19 bases left between them. There are 17 residues in the CDR3. The CDR3 spells CACDSLLGAPNTDKLIF. Written as DNA, the CDR3 is TGTGCCTGTGACTCCCTCTTGGGGGCTCCCAACACCGATAAACTCATCTTT.

As concerns this clone: A read error likely explains this, since a far larger clone differs by one base. The chain has TRDV1 and TRDJ1; 7 nucleotides line up with TRDD3. The J gene was missing in TCRdb and was found by matching the end of the DNA to germline. Per germline, CDR1 TSWWSYY and CDR2 QGS. Losses at the gene ends were 4 bases for V and 4 bases for J; bases not matched to a gene: 45. The CDR3 is 27 residues long. The CDR3 sequence: CALGVDSSYVRRYWGSSEGAAIDKLIF. The CDR3 region has the DNA TGTGCTCTTGGGGTGGATTCCTCGTACGTACGCCGCTACTGGGGATCAAGCGAGGGAGCCGCGATCGATAAACTCATCTTT.

By share of the sample, this clone is medium-sized (0.01 to 0.1%). This chain connects TRDV2 to TRDJ1; 8 bases fit TRDD3. Germline CDR1 GEAIGNYY, CDR2 EKD. J lost 0 bases, V lost 0 bases, and 5 bases had no gene match. The CDR3 runs to 16 residues. CDR3 sequence (DNA): TGTGCCTGTGACACCGCCTGGGGGACCTACACCGATAAACTCATCTTT. This codes for CACDTAWGTYTDKLIF.

This clone was counted between two and nine times. This clone may be a read error of a much larger clone one base away. The V call is TRDV2, the J call TRDJ1; 9 nucleotides align to TRDD3. The CDR3 has 15 amino acids. Per germline, CDR1 GEAIGNYY and CDR2 EKD. Here the CDR3 reads CACDKVLGDTDKIIF. CDR3 DNA: TGTGCCTGTGACAAGGTACTGGGGGACACCGATAAAATCATCTTT.

This clone is deemed large (0.1 to 1%). Different DNA sequences within this sample yield the same CDR3. The gene calls are TRDV2 and TRDJ1, with 11 bases aligning to TRDD3. Trimming took 3 bases from V and 3 from J; bases not matched to a gene: 5. The CDR3 length is 15 residues. The germline V gene encodes CDR1 GEAIGNYY and CDR2 EKD. The CDR3 bases are TGTGCCTGTGACCCACTGGGGGATAAATCCGATAAACTCATCTTT. Its protein is CACDPLGDKSDKLIF.

This clone is deemed large. The same CDR3 is also encoded by other DNA sequences in this sample. The chain is built from TRDV2 and TRDJ2; D may be TRDD3 (6 bases). Germline loops: CDR1 GEAIGNYY, CDR2 EKD. Trimming took off 0 bases at V and 6 bases at J, with 19 bases between the two ends. The CDR3 is made up of 17 amino acids. The CDR3 DNA follows: TGTGCCTGTGACACCGGGCTAGGGGGACCCGAGGCAGCACAACTCTTCTTT. Its translation is CACDTGLGGPEAAQLFF.